One sample yielded the 16 T cell receptor beta chains listed below, sequenced in a study of blood T cells in healthy people across ages. Primed by a sample-barcoded 5' primer and a J-beta primer mix, a second PCR proceeded for roughly 6 to 12 cycles. TCRdb independently ran MiXCR on the 5' RACE reads; one entry per CDR3 protein. Of around 1.5 million distinct CDR3 sequences listed, approximately 38% are singletons. Sequencing used blood. All receptors derive from a woman aged 18-29 years in good health.

The chain links TRBV12-5 to TRBJ1-4; 7 bases line up with TRBD1. The length of the CDR3 is 16 residues. The germline V gene encodes CDR1 LGHNT and CDR2 FRNRAP. Unmatched junction bases numbered 6, after V lost 1 base and J lost 4 bases. CDR3 sequence reads: CASGLDMDRYNEKLFF. As DNA, the CDR3 is TGTGCTAGTGGTTTGGACATGGACAGGTATAATGAAAAACTGTTTTTT.

On this clonotype: This may be a read error: a much more frequent sequence differs by one nucleotide. The V call is TRBV3-1, the J call TRBJ2-7; 8 nucleotides match TRBD2. The CDR3 extends over 15 amino acids. The V gene's germline CDR1 is LGHDT and CDR2 YNNKEL (reference sequence). CDR3 in amino acids: CVSSRAGTRSEEQYF. The CDR3 DNA is TGTGTCAGCAGCAGAGCCGGGACTAGATCGGAGGAGCAGTACTTC.

This clonotype was seen a few times. The chain combines TRBV6-1 with TRBJ2-4, with 10 bases that match TRBD1. The J call may be faulty, since TRBJ2-7 better matches the DNA end. This CDR3 spans 14 amino acids. CDR1 is MNHNS, CDR2 SASEGT, per germline. CDR3 loop: CASSEPGQGHEQYF. In DNA form, the CDR3 reads TGTGCCAGCAGTGAGCCGGGACAGGGGCACGAGCAGTACTTC.

This chain uses TRBV9 with TRBJ2-7, with 8 bases that match TRBD2. The CDR3 totals 13 residues. Trimming removed 5 bases from V and 3 bases from J; junction bases left unmatched: 4. The germline gives CDR1 SGDLS, CDR2 YYNGEE. The CDR3: CASSSGNGYEQYF. The CDR3 DNA is TGTGCCAGCAGTAGCGGGAACGGCTACGAGCAGTACTTC.

The V and J genes are TRBV6-1 and TRBJ2-1; 9 bases agree with TRBD2. Germline V gene lookup returns CDR1 MNHNS and CDR2 SASEGT. V shed 10 bases and J 4 bases; nucleotides not matched to a gene: 11. The length of the CDR3 is 15 residues. The CDR3: CATRTAGGLYNEQFF. Here the CDR3 DNA reads TGTGCCACTCGGACGGCGGGGGGGCTATACAATGAGCAGTTCTTC.

The chain has TRBV15 and TRBJ2-6; 12 nucleotides align to TRBD1. The CDR3 extends over 19 amino acids. Germline lookup yields CDR1 LNHNV and CDR2 YYDKDF (reference sequence). V dropped 0 bases and J dropped 1; count of bases not matched to a gene: 4. The CDR3 coding sequence is TGTGCCACCAGCAGAGATCGGGGACAGGGGGCGTCTGGGGCCAACGTCCTGACTTTC. This encodes CATSRDRGQGASGANVLTF.

The table lists this clonotype with a few counts. The chain carries TRBV6-6 and TRBJ2-5; no clear D gene. V was trimmed by 6 bases and J by 2 bases, leaving 19 bases between them. Germline loops: CDR1 MNHNY, CDR2 SVGAGI (reference sequence). This CDR3 has 16 residues. CDR3 DNA: TGTGCCAGCAGCCAGATGCCTCCGCGCTTGCAAGAGACCCAGTACTTC. Encoded protein: CASSQMPPRLQETQYF.

This clonotype has more than one count but fewer than ten. The chain links TRBV6-2 or TRBV6-3 to TRBJ2-7; weak D call: TRBD1 (7 bases). This CDR3 has 13 amino acids. V was cut by 7 bases and J by 2 bases, with 12 bases left in between. Germline V lookup: CDR1 MNHEY, CDR2 SVGEGT. The CDR3, as DNA: TGTGCCAGCACGACAGGGAGGACCTACGAGCAGTACTTC. Encoded protein: CASTTGRTYEQYF.

The chain couples TRBV20-1 to TRBJ1-5; 10 positions agree with TRBD1. The CDR3 is made up of 16 amino acids. CDR1 and CDR2 from the germline V gene are DFQATT and SNEGSKA (reference sequence). Trimming cost V 4 bases and J 2 bases; bases outside gene matches: 8. The CDR3 nucleotides read TGCAGTGCTATTCTAGGCGGGACAGGGGGCAATCAGCCCCAGCATTTT. It yields the protein CSAILGGTGGNQPQHF.

There are a few counts of this clonotype. CDR3 sequence: CASSTEAETQYF. CDR3 nucleotide sequence: TGTGCCAGCAGCACGGAAGCCGAGACCCAGTACTTC. The rearrangement links TRBV11-2 to TRBJ2-5; D gene unclear. Germline assignment: CDR1 SGHAT and CDR2 FQNNGV. V dropped 5 bases and J dropped 5 bases, with 9 bases sitting between them. The CDR3 is 12 amino acids. The full variable domain, rest sourced from reference TRBV11-2 and TRBJ2-5, is EAGVAQSPRYKIIEKRQSVAFWCNPISGHATLYWYQQILGQGPKLLIQFQNNGVVDDSQLPKDRFSAERLKGVDSTLKIQPAKLEDSAVYLCASSTEAETQYFGPGTRLLVL.

A few counts support this clonotype. The CDR3 protein is CASSLAQGLTYEQYF. In DNA form, the CDR3 reads TGTGCCAGCAGCTTAGCACAGGGGCTTACCTACGAGCAGTACTTC. The chain joins TRBV7-2 to TRBJ2-7; TRBD1 matches at 7 bases. J lost 2 bases, V lost 0 bases, and 4 bases had no gene match. This CDR3 spans 15 amino acids. The germline CDR1 and CDR2 sequences are SGHTA and FQGNSA.

The chain's CDR3 is CASSFQGLREKLFF. CDR3 coding DNA: TGTGCCAGCAGCTTTCAGGGTTTACGTGAAAAACTGTTTTTT. V is TRBV7-2 and J is TRBJ1-4, with D perhaps matching TRBD1 (5 bases). With 3 bases removed from V and 7 bases from J, the gap between germline ends came to 12 bases. This CDR3 spans 14 amino acids. Germline-derived CDR1 and CDR2 are SGHTA and FQGNSA.

The chain joins TRBV20-1 to TRBJ2-1; TRBD1 matches 8 bases. CDR1 is DFQATT and CDR2 is SNEGSKA in the germline V gene (reference sequence). V trimming: 4 bases; J trimming: 9 bases; junction bases outside the gene matches: 17. The CDR3 sequence is 16 residues long. CDR3 region: CSAILTGTGTAGEQFF. CDR3 sequence (DNA): TGCAGTGCTATCCTAACCGGGACAGGAACCGCGGGTGAGCAGTTCTTC.

The chain couples TRBV10-3 to TRBJ2-7, with TRBD2 identical over 11 bases. The CDR3 totals 14 residues. Trimming at V came to 10 bases and at J to 5 bases, leaving 10 bases not matched to a gene. CDR1 is ENHRY, CDR2 SYGVKD, per germline. CDR3 in amino acids: CANSLAGGQNEQYF. The DNA for the CDR3 is TGTGCCAATTCTCTAGCGGGAGGTCAAAACGAGCAGTACTTC.

This clonotype was observed a few times. V gene TRBV5-1 combines with J gene TRBJ2-5; the D gene is possibly TRBD2 (5 bases). The V end lost 4 bases, the J end lost 0 bases, and 13 bases lay between the germline ends. Germline V gives CDR1 SGHRS, CDR2 YFSETQ. The CDR3 has 15 amino acids. CDR3 loop: CASSHAQADQETQYF. CDR3 nucleotides: TGCGCCAGCAGCCACGCCCAAGCGGACCAAGAGACCCAGTACTTC.

This clonotype was observed many times. The chain carries TRBV3-1 and TRBJ1-2; possible D gene TRBD1, 5 bases. Trimming cost V 0 bases and J 4 bases, with 9 bases left between them. This CDR3 spans 14 amino acids. Germline CDR1 reads LGHDT; CDR2 reads YNNKEL (reference sequence). The CDR3 DNA reads as TGTGCCAGCAGCCAAGAAGGAACAGGCTATGGCTACACCTTC. Its protein is CASSQEGTGYGYTF.